The clone carrying this TCR beta chain was found once. The sample comes from a study of T cell responses to AZD1222 COVID-19 vaccine. Germline V gene data show CDR1 as LGHNA and CDR2 as YSLEER. V lost 4 bases and J lost 4; bases outside the gene matches: 2. The CDR3 has 14 residues. Method: immunoSEQ multiplex PCR; TCRdb's copy keeps in-frame clones and lacks some. The sample includes 25,000 to 30,000 clones, about nine tenths of them seen just once. The source is an adult in good health. The chain joins TRBV4-3 to TRBJ2-3; TRBD2 matches at 10 bases. Sequenced here: peripheral blood, sampled on day 0 of AZD1222 vaccination. The CDR3 sequence is CASSPGLAADTQYF. In nucleotides, the CDR3 is TGCGCCAGCAGCCCCGGACTAGCGGCAGATACGCAGTATTTT.